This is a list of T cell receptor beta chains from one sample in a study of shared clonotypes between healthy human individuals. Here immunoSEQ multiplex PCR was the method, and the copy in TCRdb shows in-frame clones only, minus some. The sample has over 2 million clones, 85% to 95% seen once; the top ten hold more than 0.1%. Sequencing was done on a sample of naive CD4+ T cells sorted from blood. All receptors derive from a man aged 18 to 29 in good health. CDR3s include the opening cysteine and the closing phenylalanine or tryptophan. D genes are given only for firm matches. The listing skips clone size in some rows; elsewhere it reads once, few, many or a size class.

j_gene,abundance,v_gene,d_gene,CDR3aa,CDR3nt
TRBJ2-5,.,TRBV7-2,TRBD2,CASSPGLAGSTQYF,TGTGCCAGCAGCCCCGGACTAGCGGGAAGTACCCAGTACTTC
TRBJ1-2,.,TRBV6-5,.,CASSYSIGAYGYTF,TGTGCCAGCAGTTACTCGATTGGAGCGTATGGCTACACCTTC
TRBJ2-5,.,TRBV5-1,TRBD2,CASSLVGLAGQETQYF,TGCGCCAGCAGCTTGGTGGGACTAGCGGGGCAAGAGACCCAGTACTTC
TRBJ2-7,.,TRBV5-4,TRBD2,CASSLGGGANYEQYF,TGTGCCAGCAGCTTGGGCGGGGGGGCCAACTACGAGCAGTACTTC
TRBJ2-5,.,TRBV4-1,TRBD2,CASSQDTSGGSETQYF,TGCGCCAGCAGCCAAGATACTAGCGGCGGCTCGGAGACCCAGTACTTC
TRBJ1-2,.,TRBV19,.,CASSTPSHREAGYTF,TGTGCCAGTAGTACCCCATCTCACAGGGAGGCCGGCTACACCTTC
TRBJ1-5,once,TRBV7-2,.,CASSLAAGLGQPQHF,TGTGCCAGCAGCTTAGCGGCGGGGCTAGGGCAGCCCCAGCATTTT
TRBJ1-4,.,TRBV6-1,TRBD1,CASSLQGGNNEKLFF,TGTGCCAGCAGTTTGCAGGGGGGAAATAATGAAAAACTGTTTTTT
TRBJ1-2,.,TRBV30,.,CAWSEVRGGYTF,TGTGCCTGGAGTGAAGTCAGGGGAGGCTACACCTTC
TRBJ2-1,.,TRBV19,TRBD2,CASSVGRGRVNNEQFF,TGTGCCAGTAGTGTAGGGAGGGGCAGGGTGAACAATGAGCAGTTCTTC
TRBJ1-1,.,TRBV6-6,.,CASSKRNGQSNTEAFF,TGTGCCAGCAGCAAGAGAAATGGACAGTCGAACACTGAAGCTTTCTTT
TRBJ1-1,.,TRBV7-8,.,CASSRGASTEAFF,TGTGCCAGCAGCCGAGGGGCGAGCACTGAAGCTTTCTTT
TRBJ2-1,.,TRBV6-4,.,CASSRAAGYNEQFF,TGTGCCAGCAGTAGGGCGGCGGGGTACAATGAGCAGTTCTTC
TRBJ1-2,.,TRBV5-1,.,CASSLVPGSNYGYTF,TGCGCCAGCAGCTTGGTCCCCGGCAGTAACTATGGCTACACCTTC
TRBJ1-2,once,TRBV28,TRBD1,CASTHRGPNYGYTF,TGTGCCAGCACCCACAGGGGTCCTAACTATGGCTACACCTTC
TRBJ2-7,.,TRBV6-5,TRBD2,CASSRLAGNYEQYF,TGTGCCAGCAGTCGACTAGCGGGAAACTACGAGCAGTACTTC
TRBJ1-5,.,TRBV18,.,CASSPQPTRVQPQHF,TGTGCCAGCTCACCACAACCAACCAGGGTGCAGCCCCAGCATTTT
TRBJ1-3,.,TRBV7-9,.,CASSRVAGNTIYF,TGTGCCAGCAGTAGAGTTGCTGGAAACACCATATATTTT
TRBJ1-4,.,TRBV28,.,CASSLGGREKLFF,TGTGCCAGCAGTTTAGGGGGGCGGGAAAAACTGTTTTTT
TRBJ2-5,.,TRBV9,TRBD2,CASSVGTSGGAGQETQYF,TGTGCCAGCAGCGTCGGGACTAGCGGGGGGGCCGGGCAAGAGACCCAGTACTTC
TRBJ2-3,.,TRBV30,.,CAWSVQGPRTDTQYF,TGTGCCTGGAGTGTACAGGGACCCCGCACAGATACGCAGTATTTT
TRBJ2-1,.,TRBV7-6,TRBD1,CASSTGTGDNEQFF,TGTGCCAGCAGTACCGGGACAGGGGACAATGAGCAGTTCTTC
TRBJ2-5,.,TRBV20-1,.,CSIPRGMAQYF,TGCAGTATCCCTAGGGGGATGGCCCAGTACTTC
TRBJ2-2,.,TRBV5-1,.,CASSPAWAENTGELFF,TGCGCCAGCAGCCCGGCCTGGGCCGAGAACACCGGGGAGCTGTTTTTT
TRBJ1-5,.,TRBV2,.,CASSNWGEGNQPQHF,TGTGCCAGCAGTAACTGGGGGGAGGGCAATCAGCCCCAGCATTTT
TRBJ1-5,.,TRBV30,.,CAWSVRGINQPQHF,TGTGCCTGGAGCGTCAGGGGAATCAATCAGCCCCAGCATTTT
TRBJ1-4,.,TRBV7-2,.,CASSLALVMTEKLFF,TGTGCCAGCAGCTTAGCGCTCGTTATGACAGAAAAACTGTTTTTT
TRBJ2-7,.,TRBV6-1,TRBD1,CASSEPRQGRAYEQYF,TGTGCCAGCAGTGAACCACGACAGGGCCGGGCCTACGAGCAGTACTTC
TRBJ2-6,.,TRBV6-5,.,CASSHRDLGANVLTF,TGTGCCAGCAGCCACAGGGACCTTGGGGCCAACGTCCTGACTTTC
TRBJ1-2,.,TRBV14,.,CASSQPNNYGYTF,TGTGCCAGCAGCCAACCAAACAACTATGGCTACACCTTC
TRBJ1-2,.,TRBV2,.,CASSDLVASYGYTF,TGTGCCAGCAGTGATCTAGTCGCCTCCTATGGCTACACCTTC
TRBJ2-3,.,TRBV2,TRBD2,CASRLAGITDTQYF,TGTGCCAGCAGATTAGCGGGGATAACAGATACGCAGTATTTT
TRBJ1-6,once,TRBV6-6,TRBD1,CASREQGAKNSPLHF,TGTGCCAGCAGAGAGCAGGGGGCGAAAAATTCACCCCTCCACTTT
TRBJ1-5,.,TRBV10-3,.,CATAQGGNQPQHF,TGTGCCACAGCACAGGGTGGCAATCAGCCCCAGCATTTT
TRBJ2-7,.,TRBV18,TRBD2,CASSPPGLAGIGSYEQYF,TGTGCCAGCTCACCACCGGGACTAGCGGGGATCGGGTCCTACGAGCAGTACTTC
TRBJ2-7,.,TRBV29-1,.,CSVGGRGYEQYF,TGCAGCGTTGGGGGAAGGGGGTACGAGCAGTACTTC
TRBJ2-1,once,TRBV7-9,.,CASSSDRTAQFF,TGTGCCAGCAGCTCCGACCGGACAGCACAGTTCTTC
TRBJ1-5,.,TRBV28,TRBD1,CASSYPGQGNQPQHF,TGTGCCAGCAGTTACCCCGGACAGGGGAATCAGCCCCAGCATTTT
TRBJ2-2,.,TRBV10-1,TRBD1,CASTPTGVGTGELFF,TGCGCCAGCACTCCGACAGGGGTGGGCACCGGGGAGCTGTTTTTT
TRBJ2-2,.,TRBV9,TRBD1,CASRETGAEGTGELFF,TGTGCCAGCAGGGAAACAGGGGCAGAAGGTACCGGGGAGCTGTTTTTT
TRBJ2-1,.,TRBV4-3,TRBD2,CASSQARTSGLNEQFF,TGCGCCAGCAGCCAAGCAAGGACTAGCGGCCTCAATGAGCAGTTCTTC
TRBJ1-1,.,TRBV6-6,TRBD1,CASSRDSRRSDTEAFF,TGTGCCAGCAGTCGGGACAGCCGAAGAAGTGACACTGAAGCTTTCTTT
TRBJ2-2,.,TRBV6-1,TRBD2,CASSATNLAVAGELFF,TGTGCCAGCAGTGCTACCAATCTAGCGGTCGCCGGGGAGCTGTTTTTT
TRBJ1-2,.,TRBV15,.,CATSSSYLNYGYTF,TGTGCCACCAGCTCCAGTTATTTGAACTATGGCTACACCTTC
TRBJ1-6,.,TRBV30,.,CACHAGFRSPLHF,TGTGCCTGCCACGCAGGGTTTCGTTCACCCCTCCACTTT